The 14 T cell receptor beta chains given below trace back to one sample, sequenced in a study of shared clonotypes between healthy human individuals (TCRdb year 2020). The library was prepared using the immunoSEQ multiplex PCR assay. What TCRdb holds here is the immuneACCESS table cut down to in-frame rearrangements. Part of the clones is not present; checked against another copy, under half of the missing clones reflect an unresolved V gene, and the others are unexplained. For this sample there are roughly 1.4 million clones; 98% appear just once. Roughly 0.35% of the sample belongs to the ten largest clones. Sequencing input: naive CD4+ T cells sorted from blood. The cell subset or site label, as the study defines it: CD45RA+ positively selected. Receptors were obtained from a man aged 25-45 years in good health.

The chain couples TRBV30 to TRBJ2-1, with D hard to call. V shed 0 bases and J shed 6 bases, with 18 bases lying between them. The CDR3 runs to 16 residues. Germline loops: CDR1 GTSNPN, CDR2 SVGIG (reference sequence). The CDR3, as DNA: TGTGCCTGGAGTGTATTTAGTCCTTGGGCTGCCAATGAGCAGTTCTTC. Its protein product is CAWSVFSPWAANEQFF.

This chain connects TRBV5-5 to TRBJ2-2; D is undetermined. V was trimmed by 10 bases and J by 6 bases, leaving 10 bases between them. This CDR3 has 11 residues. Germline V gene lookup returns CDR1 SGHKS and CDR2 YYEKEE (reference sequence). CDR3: CAPSFPGELFF. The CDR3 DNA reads TGTGCCCCCTCTTTCCCCGGGGAGCTGTTTTTT. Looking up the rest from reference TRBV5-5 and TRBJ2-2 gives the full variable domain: DAGVTQSPTHLIKTRGQQVTLRCSPISGHKSVSWYQQVLGQGPQFIFQYYEKEERGRGNFPDRFSARQFPNYSSELNVNALLLGDSALYLCAPSFPGELFFGEGSRLTVL.

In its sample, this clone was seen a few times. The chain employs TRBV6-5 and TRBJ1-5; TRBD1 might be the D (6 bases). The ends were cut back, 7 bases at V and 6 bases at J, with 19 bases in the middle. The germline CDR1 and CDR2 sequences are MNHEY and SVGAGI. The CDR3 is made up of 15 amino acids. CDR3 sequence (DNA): TGTGCCAGCACCTTGGGGGCGGGTTTAGGTCAGCCCCAGCATTTT. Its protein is CASTLGAGLGQPQHF.

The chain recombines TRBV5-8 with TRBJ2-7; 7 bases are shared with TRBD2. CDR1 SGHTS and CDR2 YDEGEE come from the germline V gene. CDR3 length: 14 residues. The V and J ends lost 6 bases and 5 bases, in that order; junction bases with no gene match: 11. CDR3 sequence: CASIIIGRFNEQYF. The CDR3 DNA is TGTGCCAGCATCATAATCGGGAGGTTCAACGAGCAGTACTTC. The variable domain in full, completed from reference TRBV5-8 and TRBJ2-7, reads EAGVTQSPTHLIKTRGQQATLRCSPISGHTSVYWYQQALGLGLQFLLWYDEGEERNRGNFPPRFSGRQFPNYSSELNVNALELEDSALYLCASIIIGRFNEQYFGPGTRLTVT.

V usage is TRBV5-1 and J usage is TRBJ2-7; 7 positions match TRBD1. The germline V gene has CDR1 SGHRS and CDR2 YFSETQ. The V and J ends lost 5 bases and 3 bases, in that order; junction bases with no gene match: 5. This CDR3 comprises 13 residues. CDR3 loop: CASRAGGNYEQYF. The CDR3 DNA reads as TGCGCCAGCAGGGCAGGGGGTAACTACGAGCAGTACTTC.

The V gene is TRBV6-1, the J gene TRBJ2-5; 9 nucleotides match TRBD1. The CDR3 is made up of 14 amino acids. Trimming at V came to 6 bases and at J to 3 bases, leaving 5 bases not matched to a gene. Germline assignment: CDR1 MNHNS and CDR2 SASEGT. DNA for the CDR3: TGTGCCAGCAGGGAACAGGGGGCCAAAGAGACCCAGTACTTC. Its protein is CASREQGAKETQYF.

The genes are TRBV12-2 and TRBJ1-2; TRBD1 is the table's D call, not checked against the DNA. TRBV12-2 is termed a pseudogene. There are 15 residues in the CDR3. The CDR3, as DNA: TGTGCAAGTCGCCTAGGGGGGCCGCCTAACTATGGCTACACCTTC. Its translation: CASRLGGPPNYGYTF.

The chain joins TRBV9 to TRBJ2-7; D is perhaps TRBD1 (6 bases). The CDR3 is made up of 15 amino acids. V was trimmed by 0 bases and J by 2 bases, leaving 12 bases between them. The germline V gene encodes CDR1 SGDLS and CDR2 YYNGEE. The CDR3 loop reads CASSVGQGSTYEQYF. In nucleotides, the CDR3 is TGTGCCAGCAGCGTAGGGCAGGGGTCCACCTACGAGCAGTACTTC.

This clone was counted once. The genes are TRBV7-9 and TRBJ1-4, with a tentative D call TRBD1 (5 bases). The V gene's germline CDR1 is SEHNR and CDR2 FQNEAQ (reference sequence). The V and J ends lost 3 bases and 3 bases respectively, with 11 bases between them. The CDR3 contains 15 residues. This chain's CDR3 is CASSLGVGANEKLFF. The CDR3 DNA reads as TGTGCCAGCAGCTTGGGGGTAGGGGCTAATGAAAAACTGTTTTTT.

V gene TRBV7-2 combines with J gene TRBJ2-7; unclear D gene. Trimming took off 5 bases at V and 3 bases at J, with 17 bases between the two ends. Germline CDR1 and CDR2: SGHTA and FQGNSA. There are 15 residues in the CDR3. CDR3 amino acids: CASSRLIAGSYEQYF. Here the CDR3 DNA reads TGTGCCAGCAGCCGGCTTATCGCTGGAAGCTACGAGCAGTACTTC.

For the CDR3, the DNA is TGTGCCAGCAACTACGACAGGGGGGAAGACACTGAAGCTTTCTTT. Its protein is CASNYDRGEDTEAFF. The genes are TRBV6-5 and TRBJ1-1, with 9 bases lining up with TRBD1. The CDR3 sequence is 15 residues long. Germline-derived CDR1 and CDR2 are MNHEY and SVGAGI. V was pared by 7 bases and J by 3 bases, with 9 bases of the junction left unmatched.

In nucleotides, the CDR3 is TGTGCCAGCTCACCAAGTGGGGGGTTATGGGGCACTGAAGCTTTCTTT. Translation gives CASSPSGGLWGTEAFF. This chain links TRBV18 with TRBJ1-1, with a tentative D call TRBD1 (5 bases). CDR1 and CDR2 from the germline V gene are KGHSH and LQKENI. CDR3 length equals 16 residues. Trimming removed 2 bases at V and 4 bases at J, with 17 bases between.

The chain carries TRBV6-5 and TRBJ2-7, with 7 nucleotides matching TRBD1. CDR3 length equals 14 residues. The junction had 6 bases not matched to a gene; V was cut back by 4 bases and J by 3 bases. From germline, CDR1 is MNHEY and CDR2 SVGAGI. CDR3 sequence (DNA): TGTGCCAGCAGTTCCAGACAGGGCCTCTACGAGCAGTACTTC. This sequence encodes CASSSRQGLYEQYF.

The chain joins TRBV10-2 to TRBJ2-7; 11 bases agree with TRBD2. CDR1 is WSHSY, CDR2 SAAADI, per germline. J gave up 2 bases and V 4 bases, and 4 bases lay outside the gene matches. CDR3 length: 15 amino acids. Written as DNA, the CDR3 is TGCGCCAGCAGTGCCGGGACTAGCGGAGCCTACGAGCAGTACTTC. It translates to CASSAGTSGAYEQYF.